A single sample gave rise to the 12 T cell receptor beta chains below, sequenced in a study of long-term antiretroviral therapy in people with HIV. Investigators performed immunoSEQ version v3.0 at survey level. Clones were sequenced by immunoSEQ multiplex PCR, and TCRdb holds only the in-frame ones, with some missing. The table has 20,000 to 30,000 clones, 85% to 90% seen once. Sample: unsorted PBMCs, taken 4.7 to 5 years after starting antiretroviral therapy. Receptors were obtained from a man aged 40-55 years with HIV.

The chain combines TRBV28 with TRBJ2-6, with TRBD2 identical over 10 bases. This CDR3 is built from 17 residues. Germline CDR1 MDHEN, CDR2 SYDVKM. Trimming cost V 5 bases and J 0 bases; bases outside gene matches: 4. The CDR3 is CASSIAGGFSGANVLTF. The DNA for the CDR3 is TGTGCCAGCAGTATAGCGGGAGGCTTCTCTGGGGCCAACGTCCTGACTTTC.

This sequence joins TRBV5-1 and TRBJ1-2; TRBD1 matches 7 bases. Germline CDR1 is SGHRS and CDR2 is YFSETQ. J lost 3 bases, V lost 0 bases, and 8 bases had no gene match. CDR3 length: 16 residues. CDR3 residues: CASSLGITGVDYGYTF. The CDR3 DNA reads as TGCGCCAGCAGCTTGGGAATAACAGGGGTAGACTATGGCTACACCTTC.

The J gene is TRBJ1-2, the V gene TRBV29-1; D is perhaps TRBD1 (5 bases). The V end was cut by 5 bases, the J end by 5 bases, with 15 bases between. This CDR3 contains 13 residues. Germline assignment: CDR1 SQVTM and CDR2 ANQGSEA. In nucleotides, the CDR3 is TGCAGCGTTTCACAAGCCGGGACGTATGGCTACACCTTC. Amino acids: CSVSQAGTYGYTF.

The CDR3 spells CASSPFTGTDPEEQFF. The CDR3 nucleotides are TGTGCCAGCAGCCCTTTTACGGGGACCGACCCCGAAGAGCAGTTCTTC. The rearrangement uses TRBV5-5 and TRBJ2-1; the D call may be TRBD1 or TRBD2 (5 bases each). The CDR3 is 16 amino acids. Per germline, CDR1 SGHKS and CDR2 YYEKEE (reference sequence). V dropped 4 bases and J dropped 10 bases, with 24 bases sitting between them.

This clone was observed a few times. The chain has TRBV18 and TRBJ1-5; D remains ambiguous. Trimming took 2 bases from V and 7 from J, leaving 9 bases between them. This CDR3 comprises 13 residues. CDR1 is KGHSH and CDR2 is LQKENI in the germline V gene. CDR3 in amino acids: CASSPSSGQPQHF. CDR3 bases: TGTGCCAGCTCACCATCGTCCGGCCAGCCCCAGCATTTT. Using reference TRBV18 and TRBJ1-5 for the parts outside the CDR3, the full variable domain is NAGVMQNPRHLVRRRGQEARLRCSPMKGHSHVYWYRQLPEEGLKFMVYLQKENIIDESGMPKERFSAEFPKEGPSILRIQQVVRGDSAAYFCASSPSSGQPQHFGDGTRLSIL.

J is TRBJ2-3 and V is TRBV11-2; D gene ambiguous. The CDR3 length is 13 residues. Trimming shortened V by 5 bases and J by 2 bases, and 8 bases separated the two germline ends. Per the germline V gene, CDR1 is SGHAT and CDR2 is FQNNGV. Here the CDR3 DNA reads TGTGCCAGCAGCCGCTCGAACACAGATACGCAGTATTTT. It is translated as CASSRSNTDTQYF.

The chain recombines TRBV7-6 with TRBJ2-1; D uncertain. Germline CDR1 reads SGHVS; CDR2 reads FNYEAQ. V was cut by 2 bases and J by 7 bases, with 15 bases left in between. The CDR3 totals 15 residues. The CDR3 nucleotides are TGTGCCAGCAGCTTATTTAGAGGATTAATAAATGAGCAGTTCTTC. Its translation: CASSLFRGLINEQFF. The complete variable domain, with remaining parts taken from reference TRBV7-6 and TRBJ2-1, reads GAGVSQSPRYKVTKRGQDVALRCDPISGHVSLYWYRQALGQGPEFLTYFNYEAQQDKSGLPNDRFSAERPEGSISTLTIQRTEQRDSAMYRCASSLFRGLINEQFFGPGTRLTVL.

The chain joins TRBV19 to TRBJ1-3; no clear D gene. CDR1 LNHDA and CDR2 SQIVND come from the germline V gene (reference sequence). This CDR3 comprises 12 residues. Trimming took 2 bases from V and 9 from J, leaving 8 bases between them. The CDR3 DNA follows: TGTGCCAGTAGTATACAGGCCAGCACCATATATTTT. Translation gives CASSIQASTIYF.

This rearrangement joins TRBV19 to TRBJ1-3; D is undetermined. The CDR3 is 15 residues long. Looked up from germline, CDR1 is LNHDA and CDR2 is SQIVND (reference sequence). V dropped 6 bases and J dropped 5 bases, with 17 bases sitting between them. CDR3 sequence (DNA): TGTGCCAGTAGCTCAGGAGACGGACTTCGAAACACCATATATTTT. It translates to CASSSGDGLRNTIYF. Based on the CDR3 plus reference TRBV19 and TRBJ1-3, the full variable domain is DGGITQSPKYLFRKEGQNVTLSCEQNLNHDAMYWYRQDPGQGLRLIYYSQIVNDFQKGDIAEGYSVSREKKESFPLTVTSAQKNPTAFYLCASSSGDGLRNTIYFGEGSWLTVV.

The chain uses TRBV7-2 and TRBJ1-2; 8 nucleotides line up with TRBD1. The CDR3 is 15 residues long. Germline values: CDR1 SGHTA, CDR2 FQGNSA. The ends lost 5 bases at V and 8 bases at J; junction bases unmatched: 13. CDR3 sequence: CASSPSRTGLEGYTF. As DNA, the CDR3 is TGTGCCAGCAGCCCATCCAGGACAGGGTTAGAGGGCTACACCTTC.

The rearrangement links TRBV11-1 to TRBJ1-2; D is unclear. The CDR3 contains 12 residues. Germline assignment: CDR1 SGHAT and CDR2 FQDESV (reference sequence). The V end was cut by 4 bases, the J end by 7 bases, with 10 bases between. Written as DNA, the CDR3 is TGTGCCAGCAGCTCGGTCCTGTCTGGCTACACCTTC. This codes for CASSSVLSGYTF. The variable domain in full, with the rest retrieved from reference TRBV11-1 and TRBJ1-2, is EAEVAQSPRYKITEKSQAVAFWCDPISGHATLYWYRQILGQGPELLVQFQDESVVDDSQLPKDRFSAERLKGVDSTLKIQPAELGDSAMYLCASSSVLSGYTFGSGTRLTVV.

The gene calls are TRBV27 and TRBJ2-7; D is perhaps TRBD1 (5 bases). The V gene lost 8 bases and the J gene lost 0 bases, with 17 bases spanning the gap. Germline CDR1 reads MNHEY; CDR2 reads SMNVEV (reference sequence). There are 15 residues in the CDR3. The CDR3 sequence: CASHSTTEISYEQYF. For the CDR3, the DNA is TGTGCCAGCCACTCAACGACAGAAATCTCCTACGAGCAGTACTTC.